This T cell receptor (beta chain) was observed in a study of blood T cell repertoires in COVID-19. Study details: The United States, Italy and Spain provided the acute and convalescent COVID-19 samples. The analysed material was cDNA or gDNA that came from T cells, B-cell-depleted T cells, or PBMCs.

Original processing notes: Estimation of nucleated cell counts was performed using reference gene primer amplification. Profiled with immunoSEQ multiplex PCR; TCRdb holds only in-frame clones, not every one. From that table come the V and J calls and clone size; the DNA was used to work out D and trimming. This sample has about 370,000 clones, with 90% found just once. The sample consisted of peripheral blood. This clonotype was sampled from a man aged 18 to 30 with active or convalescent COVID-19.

The CDR3 DNA is TGTGCCAGTAGATTACAGGCTGAGGGCTACACCTTC. This sequence encodes CASRLQAEGYTF. The chain employs TRBV19 and TRBJ1-2, with D possibly TRBD1 on 5 matching bases. CDR3 length: 12 residues. Germline V lookup: CDR1 LNHDA, CDR2 SQIVND (reference sequence). The V end lost 6 bases, the J end lost 8 bases, and 13 bases lay between the germline ends.